A selection of T cell receptor beta chains follows, all from one sample in a study of T cell responses to AZD1222 COVID-19 vaccine. Using immunoSEQ multiplex PCR, the repertoire was profiled, and TCRdb retains in-frame clones only, with some absent. The sample has 100,000 to 150,000 clones; 88% are singletons. Sequenced material: peripheral blood, taken on day 0 of AZD1222 vaccination. The source is an adult in good health. Both conserved end residues are part of each CDR3. D genes are given only for firm matches.

D gene: TRBD1
J gene: TRBJ2-7
V gene: TRBV7-8
CDR3 DNA: TGTGCCAGCAGGCCGGGACAGGGGTCCTACGAGCAGTACTTC
CDR3 protein: CASRPGQGSYEQYF

D gene: -
J gene: TRBJ1-1
V gene: TRBV28
CDR3 DNA: TGTGCCAGCAGTTTACCGGCAAACACTGAAGCTTTCTTT
CDR3 protein: CASSLPANTEAFF

D gene: TRBD2
J gene: TRBJ2-1
V gene: TRBV3-1/TRBV3-2
CDR3 DNA: TGTGCCAGCAGCCGTTGTCTTTGGCGGCTAGCGGTGAATGAGCAGTTCTTC
CDR3 protein: CASSRCLWRLAVNEQFF

D gene: -
J gene: TRBJ1-5
V gene: TRBV21-1
CDR3 DNA: TGTGCCAAATTACACGGGACAGTCCGGCCGGGATCGCCCCAGCATTTT
CDR3 protein: CAKLHGTVRPGSPQHF

D gene: -
J gene: TRBJ1-4
V gene: TRBV14
CDR3 DNA: TGTGCCAGCAGCCCTGAACCGGGACGGACACAAGAAAAACTGTTTTTT
CDR3 protein: CASSPEPGRTQEKLFF

D gene: TRBD2
J gene: TRBJ2-7
V gene: TRBV19
CDR3 DNA: TGTGCCAGTAGGGCTAGCGGGAGGAAGACCTACGAGCAGTACTTC
CDR3 protein: CASRASGRKTYEQYF

D gene: TRBD1
J gene: TRBJ2-7
V gene: TRBV7-3
CDR3 DNA: TGTGCCAGCAGCTTAAGTCCGGGACAGGGGATCAACGAGCAGTACTTC
CDR3 protein: CASSLSPGQGINEQYF

D gene: -
J gene: TRBJ1-2
V gene: TRBV19
CDR3 DNA: TGTGCCAGTAGCCGGAACTATGGCTACACCTTC
CDR3 protein: CASSRNYGYTF

D gene: TRBD1
J gene: TRBJ1-5
V gene: TRBV6-2/TRBV6-3
CDR3 DNA: TGTGCCAGCAGTTACTTGGGACAGGGAAAGAGCAATCAGCCCCAGCATTTT
CDR3 protein: CASSYLGQGKSNQPQHF

D gene: -
J gene: TRBJ2-7
V gene: TRBV5-8
CDR3 DNA: TGTGCCAGCAGCTTGGCCTTTCCCCGCCGGGACTACGAGCAGTACTTC
CDR3 protein: CASSLAFPRRDYEQYF

D gene: TRBD2
J gene: TRBJ2-2
V gene: TRBV2
CDR3 DNA: TGTGCCAGCAGTGAGAAAGCGGGGGGCAGGAACACCGGGGAGCTGTTTTTT
CDR3 protein: CASSEKAGGRNTGELFF

D gene: -
J gene: TRBJ2-7
V gene: TRBV5-1
CDR3 DNA: TGCGCCAGCAGCTTAGACGTTAAGTACGAGCAGTACTTC
CDR3 protein: CASSLDVKYEQYF